Presented here are 23 T cell receptor beta chains from one specimen sequenced in a study of T cell responses to AZD1222 COVID-19 vaccine. The repertoire was sequenced with immunoSEQ multiplex PCR; TCRdb's copy has only in-frame clones and lacks some. Of about 140,000 clones listed, approximately 93% were seen once; the top ten hold less than 1.5%. The specimen comprised peripheral blood, sampled 28 days after the second AZD1222 dose. The receptors shown here come from an adult who received the AZD1222 COVID-19 vaccine.

This chain connects TRBV25-1 to TRBJ1-1; 9 nucleotides line up with TRBD1. The trim removed 4 bases at V and 5 bases at J, leaving 11 bases unmatched. The germline V gene has CDR1 MGHDK and CDR2 SYGVNS. The CDR3 is made up of 16 amino acids. The CDR3 DNA reads TGTGCCAGCAGTGGAGGTTTGGACAGGGGATTTACTGAAGCTTTCTTT. Protein product: CASSGGLDRGFTEAFF.

The V call is TRBV29-1, the J call TRBJ2-3; 7 nucleotides match TRBD2. With 7 bases clipped from V and 3 bases from J, the junction kept 4 bases outside the gene matches. The CDR3 extends over 12 amino acids. The germline V gene has CDR1 SQVTM and CDR2 ANQGSEA. The CDR3 DNA follows: TGCAGCGCCGACGGGGGGACAGATACGCAGTATTTT. Translated, it gives CSADGGTDTQYF.

The rearrangement uses TRBV7-9 and TRBJ1-2; D unclear. CDR3 length: 13 residues. Trimming removed 5 bases from V and 4 bases from J, with 11 bases in between. Germline V gene sequence: CDR1 SEHNR, CDR2 FQNEAQ (reference sequence). The chain's CDR3 is CASSPPAGYGYTF. The CDR3 DNA is TGTGCCAGCAGCCCCCCCGCGGGCTATGGCTACACCTTC.

This rearrangement joins TRBV7-9 to TRBJ1-4, with TRBD1 matching 9 bases. Germline values: CDR1 SEHNR, CDR2 FQNEAQ (reference sequence). V shed 5 bases and J 8 bases; nucleotides not matched to a gene: 9. CDR3 length: 15 amino acids. For the CDR3, the DNA is TGTGCCAGCAGCCACGAGGGACAGGGCAACGAAAAACTGTTTTTT. Translating it yields CASSHEGQGNEKLFF.

The chain is built from TRBV29-1 and TRBJ2-7; TRBD1 matches 9 bases. This CDR3 has 16 amino acids. Per germline, CDR1 SQVTM and CDR2 ANQGSEA. V lost 4 bases to trimming and J lost 4 bases; unmatched junction nucleotides: 14. The CDR3 is CSVALRVTGGKYEQYF. DNA for the CDR3: TGCAGCGTTGCCCTACGCGTGACAGGGGGAAAATACGAGCAGTACTTC.

The chain is built from TRBV3-1 (or the pseudogene TRBV3-2) and TRBJ1-6, with D possibly matching TRBD1 (6 bases). CDR3 size: 16 residues. The V gene lost 2 bases and the J gene lost 7 bases, with 15 bases spanning the gap. Germline V CDR1 and CDR2: LGHDT, YNNKEL (reference sequence). CDR3 in amino acids: CASSQRQQGGNSPLHF. The CDR3 DNA reads as TGTGCCAGCAGCCAAAGGCAACAGGGTGGGAATTCACCCCTCCACTTT.

V usage is TRBV6-5 and J usage is TRBJ1-1; D possibly corresponds to TRBD1 (6 bases). This CDR3 comprises 13 residues. Per germline, CDR1 MNHEY and CDR2 SVGAGI. V lost 6 bases and J lost 2, with 10 bases in between. DNA for the CDR3: TGTGCCAGCAGGGAGGACAGCAACACTGAAGCTTTCTTT. This sequence encodes CASREDSNTEAFF.

This chain connects TRBV6-2 or TRBV6-3 to TRBJ2-7, with a weak D call TRBD2 (6 bases). Trimming cost V 0 bases and J 2 bases, with 29 bases left between them. The germline CDR1 and CDR2 sequences are MNHEY and SVGEGT. This CDR3 is built from 21 residues. CDR3 DNA sequence: TGTGCCAGCAGTTACTCTCTACCCCGACCCGGCGGGACGGGCTTAACCTACGAGCAGTACTTC. Translating gives CASSYSLPRPGGTGLTYEQYF.

The V and J genes are TRBV19 and TRBJ1-2; TRBD1 agrees at 9 bases. The CDR3 contains 17 residues. Germline CDR1 and CDR2: LNHDA and SQIVND (reference sequence). With 5 bases clipped from V and 4 bases from J, the junction kept 14 bases outside the gene matches. This chain's CDR3 is CASSPERRDRVRYGYTF. As DNA, the CDR3 is TGTGCCAGTAGTCCTGAACGCCGGGACAGGGTTCGCTATGGCTACACCTTC.

This chain uses TRBV5-6 with TRBJ2-7; D may be TRBD1 (6 bases). Germline CDR1 is SGHDT and CDR2 is YYEEEE. The CDR3 runs 14 residues. V was clipped by 2 bases and J by 2 bases, with 11 bases between them. In DNA, the CDR3 is TGTGCCAGCAGCTTTGGGACAAGACCCTACGAGCAGTACTTC. This codes for CASSFGTRPYEQYF.

This sequence joins TRBV5-1 and TRBJ2-5; possible D gene TRBD1, 6 bases. With 0 bases removed from V and 5 bases from J, the gap between germline ends came to 14 bases. This CDR3 has 15 residues. Germline CDR1 reads SGHRS; CDR2 reads YFSETQ. CDR3 in DNA: TGCGCCAGCAGCTTGGGTGCAGGGGTTGGTGAGACCCAGTACTTC. Amino acid sequence: CASSLGAGVGETQYF.

The chain joins TRBV2 to TRBJ2-3; either TRBD1 or TRBD2 may supply D (6 bases each). The CDR3 covers 15 residues. Per the germline V gene, CDR1 is SNHLY and CDR2 is FYNNEI. The germline V and J ends were trimmed by 5 bases and 0 bases, with 12 bases remaining between them. CDR3: CASSPPGASTDTQYF. The CDR3 DNA follows: TGTGCCAGCAGTCCCCCGGGGGCAAGCACAGATACGCAGTATTTT.

This sequence joins TRBV7-2 and TRBJ2-7, with 7 bases aligning to TRBD1. The trim removed 4 bases at V and 2 bases at J, leaving 11 bases unmatched. This CDR3 comprises 16 residues. Germline assignment: CDR1 SGHTA and CDR2 FQGNSA. The CDR3 sequence is CASSSSTGTAAYEQYF. The CDR3 bases are TGTGCCAGCAGCTCCTCCACCGGGACAGCCGCCTACGAGCAGTACTTC.

This rearrangement joins TRBV3-1 (or the pseudogene TRBV3-2) to TRBJ1-6; the match to TRBD1 covers 7 bases. The junction had 1 base not matched to a gene; V was cut back by 2 bases and J by 0 bases. CDR1 is LGHDT and CDR2 is YNNKEL in the germline V gene (reference sequence). CDR3 length equals 16 residues. CDR3 sequence: CASSQWDSSYNSPLHF. DNA of the CDR3: TGTGCCAGCAGCCAATGGGACAGCTCCTATAATTCACCCCTCCACTTT.

The rearrangement uses TRBV28 and TRBJ2-7; a possible D gene is TRBD2 (6 bases). Trimming removed 6 bases at V and 7 bases at J, with 19 bases between. The germline V gene encodes CDR1 MDHEN and CDR2 SYDVKM. The CDR3 consists of 14 residues. Written as DNA, the CDR3 is TGTGCCAGCAGGCCCGGGAGCCCTCTACGGGAGCAGTACTTC. Translation gives CASRPGSPLREQYF.

The chain combines TRBV28 with TRBJ2-7; 9 bases fit TRBD1. Germline V CDR1 and CDR2: MDHEN, SYDVKM. Unmatched junction bases numbered 10, after V lost 2 bases and J lost 5 bases. The CDR3 contains 16 residues. Here the CDR3 reads CASSLRLRDRVNEQYF. The CDR3 DNA reads as TGTGCCAGCAGTTTACGTCTGCGGGACAGGGTTAACGAGCAGTACTTC.

The CDR3 loop reads CASSLVGGTGDEKLFF. The CDR3 DNA reads TGTGCCAGCAGCTTAGTGGGCGGGACAGGGGATGAAAAACTGTTTTTT. The chain joins TRBV7-9 to TRBJ1-4; 10 nucleotides agree with TRBD1. Germline CDR1 reads SEHNR; CDR2 reads FQNEAQ (reference sequence). The length of the CDR3 is 16 residues. Unmatched junction bases numbered 5, after V lost 1 base and J lost 6 bases.

This chain links TRBV9 with TRBJ1-2; 9 bases fit TRBD1. There are 15 residues in the CDR3. Germline V CDR1 and CDR2: SGDLS, YYNGEE. V shed 3 bases, J shed 4 bases, and the junction held 7 bases outside the gene matches. CDR3 nucleotides: TGTGCCAGCAGCGCACAAGGACAGGGGTCCTATGGCTACACCTTC. Its translation: CASSAQGQGSYGYTF.

This clone was seen a handful of times. The chain is built from TRBV14 and TRBJ1-5, with D unresolved. V lost 11 bases, J lost 0 bases, and 8 bases lay in between. The germline CDR1 and CDR2 sequences are SGHDN and FVKESK. The CDR3 spans 12 residues. CDR3 amino acids: CARGYSNQPQHF. The CDR3 DNA reads TGTGCCCGCGGTTATAGCAATCAGCCCCAGCATTTT.

The chain is built from TRBV7-9 and TRBJ1-2, with unresolved D. The CDR3 is 15 residues long. V was trimmed by 5 bases and J by 4 bases, leaving 17 bases between them. Germline loops: CDR1 SEHNR, CDR2 FQNEAQ (reference sequence). CDR3 amino acids: CASSPMGSVGYGYTF. The DNA for the CDR3 is TGTGCCAGCAGCCCAATGGGCAGTGTTGGCTATGGCTACACCTTC.

The chain couples TRBV15 to TRBJ1-2; 7 bases align to TRBD1. The CDR3 loop spans 14 amino acids. Trimming took 1 base from V and 2 from J; bases not matched to a gene: 1. Germline CDR1 reads LNHNV; CDR2 reads YYDKDF (reference sequence). The CDR3 DNA reads as TGTGCCACCAGCAGAGGAGGGGGCAACTATGGCTACACCTTC. It translates to CATSRGGGNYGYTF.

J is TRBJ2-3 and V is TRBV3-1 (or the pseudogene TRBV3-2); the match to TRBD1 covers 7 bases. Unmatched junction bases numbered 7, after V lost 1 base and J lost 0 bases. This CDR3 comprises 17 residues. Germline-derived CDR1 and CDR2 are LGHDT and YNNKEL (reference sequence). CDR3 sequence reads: CASSQGAGTDSTDTQYF. In nucleotides, the CDR3 is TGTGCCAGCAGCCAAGGGGCCGGGACAGATAGCACAGATACGCAGTATTTT.

The V gene is TRBV9, the J gene TRBJ1-1, with D tentatively TRBD1 (6 bases). CDR1 is SGDLS, CDR2 YYNGEE, per germline. The V end was cut by 3 bases, the J end by 1 base, with 10 bases between. The CDR3 runs to 14 residues. The CDR3 region has the DNA TGTGCCAGCAGCGGCAGGGGACGGAACACTGAAGCTTTCTTT. This translates into CASSGRGRNTEAFF.